These T cell receptor beta chains were read from a single sample in a study of untreated major depressive disorder. The table came from immunoSEQ multiplex PCR; TCRdb's copy has only in-frame clones and leaves some out. The sample holds 20,000 to 25,000 clones, roughly 89% seen once. The sample comprised CD4+ T cells from PBMCs. Receptors originate from a middle-aged woman in good health. Each CDR3 is given without its conserved first and last residue.

length: 10
J: TRBJ2-4
V: TRBV7-2
CDR3: ASSGGGVQQY

length: 15
J: TRBJ1-1
V: TRBV28
CDR3: ASSSPGLSLANTEAF

length: 14
J: TRBJ2-6
V: TRBV4-1
CDR3: ASSQVVISGANVLT

length: 10
J: TRBJ1-2
V: TRBV30
CDR3: AWSSQGAGYT

length: 13
J: TRBJ1-1
V: TRBV6-1
CDR3: ASTVAQGLATEAF

length: 11
J: TRBJ2-3
V: TRBV2
CDR3: ASGVGVTDTQY

length: 11
J: TRBJ1-1
V: TRBV18
CDR3: ASSPPMHTEAF

length: 12
J: TRBJ2-5
V: TRBV27
CDR3: ASSHRKGAETQY

length: 10
J: TRBJ2-2
V: TRBV2
CDR3: ASRATGTELF

length: 12
J: TRBJ2-5
V: TRBV27
CDR3: ASSFAGPRETQY

length: 16
J: TRBJ2-2
V: TRBV5-6
CDR3: ASSYRMTGVANTGELF

length: 14
J: TRBJ2-5
V: TRBV28
CDR3: ASSTSPGTGLETQY

length: 12
J: TRBJ2-5
V: TRBV6-5
CDR3: ASSYSTDKETQY

length: 12
J: TRBJ1-1
V: TRBV7-6
CDR3: ASSLVGGDTEAF

length: 15
J: TRBJ1-5
V: TRBV5-8
CDR3: ASSFAGRSYSNQPQH

length: 12
J: TRBJ2-7
V: TRBV6-1
CDR3: GTALQEISYEQY

length: 12
J: TRBJ2-7
V: TRBV6-5
CDR3: ASSYLGFTYEQY

length: 10
J: TRBJ1-2
V: TRBV6-1
CDR3: ASSERGYGYT

length: 16
J: TRBJ2-6
V: TRBV18
CDR3: ASSPPTGTGPGANVLT

length: 12
J: TRBJ1-6
V: TRBV5-1
CDR3: ASSDSGGGSPLH

length: 10
J: TRBJ1-2
V: TRBV19
CDR3: ASKWANYGYT

length: 13
J: TRBJ2-1
V: TRBV5-1
CDR3: ASSSSLAVGNEQF

length: 11
J: TRBJ2-2
V: TRBV11-3
CDR3: ASSLEGTGELF

length: 9
J: TRBJ2-4
V: TRBV20-1
CDR3: SASGRPAQY

length: 13
J: TRBJ2-2
V: TRBV27
CDR3: ASSFRIQNTGELF

length: 11
J: TRBJ2-5
V: TRBV5-6
CDR3: ASSLLEQETQY

length: 11
J: TRBJ2-2
V: TRBV12-5
CDR3: ASGSWDTGELF

length: 13
J: TRBJ2-3
V: TRBV15
CDR3: ATSRPRGGTDTQY

length: 12
J: TRBJ2-5
V: TRBV7-3
CDR3: ASSQTGQGETQY

length: 14
J: TRBJ2-5
V: TRBV4-3
CDR3: ASSPGLAGGRETQY

length: 13
J: TRBJ1-2
V: TRBV6-1
CDR3: ASNTQGASFGGYT

length: 16
J: TRBJ2-1
V: TRBV9
CDR3: ASSAVLGTSGSRNEQF

length: 11
J: TRBJ1-3
V: TRBV2
CDR3: ASNEISGNTIY

length: 12
J: TRBJ1-2
V: TRBV27
CDR3: ASSFRQTSYGYT

length: 10
J: TRBJ2-1
V: TRBV10-3
CDR3: AISSSGDEQF